Described below is a single T cell receptor (beta chain) sequence and its context. This receptor's antigen is unknown. No clone much larger than this one lies a single base away; base qualities are absent. TCRbeta CDR3 regions were amplified from genomic DNA using the immunoSEQ Assay, a bias-controlled multiplex PCR. Turning to the authors' computational methods: The number of nucleated cells in each sample was estimated from the amplification of reference gene primers within the assay. Sequence reads were collapsed and filtered to measure the absolute abundance of every unique TCRbeta CDR3 rearrangement. Productive Simpson clonality was computed per sample as the square root of Simpson's diversity index over productive rearrangements. The source is immuneACCESS, and TCRdb retained only in-frame sequences with V and J called. Part of the clones is not carried over; for the studies checked, unresolved V genes explain less than half of this, and the remainder is unexplained. V and J calls and clone size are those listed in that table; D and trimming were worked out from the DNA. This sample has more than 110,000 clones in its table, and around 83% of those were observed once. Together, the top ten hold about 4.3% of the sample.

Each collaborating institution followed its own protocols to collect whole blood in K2EDTA tubes. For TCRbeta analysis, collaborator samples were shipped as frozen whole blood, as isolated PBMCs, or as DNA extracted from either sample type. These data belong to a study of blood T cell repertoires in COVID-19 (dated by TCRdb to 2020 to 2022). Notes on the research overall: Samples covering the acute and convalescent phases of COVID-19 were provided by collaborators in the United States, Italy and Spain. The material from the prospective study consisted of cDNA or gDNA derived from T cells, B-cell-depleted T cells, or PBMCs. Deeply sampled blood TCRbeta repertoires from subjects exposed to, actively infected with, or recovered from COVID-19 were included in the dataset. The repertoires were made available in a free public database intended to serve as a resource for research on the immune response to SARS-CoV-2. Samples came from the ongoing ImmuneRACE study (first 160 participants) plus 1,254 subjects from 6 global collaborators. The sample metadata nearly always contained a de-identified subject ID, COVID-19 status, age in years and sex. Where available, HLA class I and class II types were taken from metadata supplied by the sample provider and were not determined by assay-based typing. Summary of the overall study and its limitations: Clinical and demographic metadata were provided uncurated, with the amount varying by source and participant.

The specimen sequenced was peripheral blood. The origin of this receptor is a woman at least 80 years old with acute or convalescent COVID-19.

The CDR3 protein sequence reads: CASSRGGARENTEAFF. Read as DNA, the sequence is TGTGCCAGCAGCCGAGGGGGGGCCAGGGAGAACACTGAAGCTTTCTTT. The chain links TRBV3-1 (or the pseudogene TRBV3-2) with TRBJ1-1, and TRBD1 may be the D gene, going by 6 matching bases. V loses 4 bases of germline sequence and J loses 1 base, and the interval between the two ends is 16 bases. CDR1 and CDR2, per the germline V gene (reference sequence), are LGHDT and YNNKEL. The CDR3 sequence holds 16 residues, the cysteine and phenylalanine included. Just CDR3 DNA is preserved here, 48 bases in frame from base 1.